These 32 T cell receptor beta chains were sequenced from one sample in a study of tumor-infiltrating lymphocytes in primary liver carcinoma. From roughly 21-30 mg of unsorted bulk tissue, DNA and RNA were co-extracted together. TCR beta cDNA came from around 500 ng total RNA, primed with a constant-region primer. ARM-PCR was slightly modified, and three nested multiplex PCR rounds with it gave rise to the TCR beta libraries. The first two PCR rounds used TRBV1-TRBV30 forward primers with a C-beta reverse primer, approximately 11 cycles each. TCRdb re-called the multiplex PCR reads with MiXCR, one entry per CDR3 protein. The data hold about 32,000 distinct CDR3 sequences, with roughly 74% observed a single time. The specimen was liver tumor tissue from sampling region 4. Sample subset: tumor region T4, right-lateral pole. The receptors were gathered from a man in his forties with primary liver carcinoma and hepatitis B virus infection.

The rearrangement uses TRBV29-1 and TRBJ1-5; D possibly corresponds to TRBD1 (5 bases). This CDR3 is 13 amino acids long. V was trimmed by 7 bases and J by 3 bases, leaving 13 bases between them. In germline, CDR1 is SQVTM, CDR2 ANQGSEA. The CDR3 here is CSAIGQINQPQHF. Written as DNA, the CDR3 is TGCAGCGCTATCGGACAAATCAATCAGCCCCAGCATTTT.

This clonotype occurred once. This CDR3 fails to terminate in the conserved phenylalanine or tryptophan, so it likely reflects a read error. V is TRBV4-1 and J is TRBJ2-7; the match to TRBD2 covers 8 bases. With V trimmed by 0 bases and J by 3 bases, 7 bases remained unmatched. Germline values: CDR1 MGHRA, CDR2 YSYEKL. The CDR3 extends over 16 amino acids. DNA of the CDR3: TGCGCCAGCAGCCAAGATCAAGCTAGCGGGTACTACGAGCAGTACCTC. This gives the protein CASSQDQASGYYEQYL.

The chain is built from TRBV11-2 and TRBJ2-5; 7 nucleotides agree with TRBD2. CDR3 length: 14 amino acids. The junction had 5 bases not matched to a gene; V was cut back by 1 base and J by 6 bases. Germline assignment: CDR1 SGHAT and CDR2 FQNNGV. CDR3 sequence reads: CASSLGASGQTQYF. The CDR3 coding sequence is TGTGCCAGCAGCTTAGGTGCTAGCGGACAGACCCAGTACTTC.

This clonotype was detected only a few times. One end of the junction varies from germline; a read error may be responsible. This chain joins TRBV7-9 and TRBJ2-3; TRBD1 matches at 8 bases. This CDR3 spans 15 amino acids. In germline, CDR1 is SEHNR, CDR2 FQNEAQ (reference sequence). CDR3 region: CASSSDRDWADAQYF. The CDR3 bases are TGTGCCAGCAGCTCGGACAGGGACTGGGCAGATGCGCAGTATTTT.

Note on this clonotype: Possible read error: a much larger clone is one base away. The gene calls are TRBV29-1 and TRBJ1-1; a weak D match, TRBD1 (5 bases). V lost 8 bases, J lost 4 bases, and 23 bases lay in between. The CDR3 extends over 15 amino acids. Germline V gene data show CDR1 as SQVTM and CDR2 as ANQGSEA. The CDR3 sequence: CSRGREGYQSTEAFF. CDR3 nucleotide sequence: TGCAGCAGGGGACGGGAAGGCTATCAGAGCACTGAAGCTTTCTTT.

Concerning this clonotype itself: Mismatch with germline at one junction end may stem from a read error. This chain links TRBV28 with TRBJ1-4; D remains ambiguous. The CDR3 covers 13 residues. CDR1 is MDHEN and CDR2 is SYDVKM in the germline V gene. This chain's CDR3 is CASITTETERLFF. As DNA, the CDR3 is TGTGCCAGCATTACAACCGAGACTGAAAGACTGTTTTTT.

The chain carries TRBV7-8 and TRBJ2-3, with 11 bases fitting TRBD2. Germline assignment: CDR1 SGHVS and CDR2 FQNEAQ. CDR3 length: 17 residues. The V segment lost 6 bases and the J segment 6 bases; nucleotides outside the gene matches: 14. The CDR3 DNA reads as TGTGCCAGCAGGAAGCGAACTAGCGGGAGTGGAGCGGATACGCAGTATTTT. Amino acids: CASRKRTSGSGADTQYF.

Notes on this clonotype: At one of its ends the junction is not consistent with the germline gene, which may arise from a read error. The J gene is TRBJ2-2, the V gene TRBV29-1, with a tentative D call TRBD1 (6 bases). Germline CDR1 reads SQVTM; CDR2 reads ANQGSEA. CDR3 length equals 12 residues. The CDR3 region is CSAERYTGKLFF. The CDR3 region has the DNA TGCAGCGCCGAACGGTACACAGGGAAGCTGTTTTTC.

This chain uses TRBV4-3 with TRBJ2-2, with 12 bases identical to TRBD2. Germline loops: CDR1 LGHNA, CDR2 YSLEER. The V gene end was trimmed by 0 bases and the J gene end by 9 bases; junction bases not matched to a gene: 11. The CDR3 covers 18 residues. This CDR3 is CASSQDSPGLAGLRELFF. CDR3 bases: TGCGCCAGCAGCCAAGATAGTCCGGGACTAGCGGGCCTGAGGGAGCTGTTTTTT.

Comments on this clonotype: The junction shows a germline mismatch at one end, possibly a read error. The chain is built from TRBV28 and TRBJ2-2, with D perhaps being TRBD1 or TRBD2 (5 bases each). Germline assignment: CDR1 MDHEN and CDR2 SYDVKM. CDR3 length: 15 amino acids. The DNA of the CDR3 is TGTGCCAACAGTCGAACGACAGAGAACACCGGGGAGCTATTTTTT. Amino acids: CANSRTTENTGELFF.

Concerning this clonotype: The junction shows a germline mismatch at one end, possibly a read error. The chain uses TRBV29-1 and TRBJ2-3; D remains ambiguous. This CDR3 is built from 12 residues. Germline CDR1 reads SQVTM; CDR2 reads ANQGSEA. The CDR3 loop is CSMAPSTDTQYF. DNA of the CDR3: TGCAGCATGGCCCCTTCCACAGATACGCAATATTTT.

In the case of this clonotype: One end of the junction does not line up with germline, which may come from a read error. The rearrangement joins TRBV11-2 to TRBJ2-3; tentatively, D is TRBD1 (6 bases). The germline V gene encodes CDR1 SGHAT and CDR2 FQNNGV. The CDR3 consists of 13 residues. Here the CDR3 DNA reads TGTGCCAGCAGCTTCCCAGGGGCAGATATGCAGTATTTT. Translating it yields CASSFPGADMQYF.

With regard to this clonotype: The junction and the germline gene differ at one end; a read error may be behind it. The genes are TRBV28 and TRBJ1-2; maybe TRBD1 (6 bases). The CDR3 is 17 amino acids. Germline loops: CDR1 MDHEN, CDR2 SYDVKM. The CDR3 nucleotides are TGTGCCAGCAGAACAGGGAAGAGGAGCGGATCGGGCTATGACTACACCTTC. This gives the protein CASRTGKRSGSGYDYTF.

The genes are TRBV28 and TRBJ1-1; 7 bases agree with TRBD1. Trimming took 5 bases from V and 3 from J; bases not matched to a gene: 9. Germline CDR1 is MDHEN and CDR2 is SYDVKM. The CDR3 has 15 residues. The CDR3 spells CASSLRQGRDTEAFF. The DNA for the CDR3 is TGTGCCAGCAGTCTAAGACAGGGACGAGACACTGAAGCTTTCTTT.

In the case of this clonotype: Since no conserved phenylalanine or tryptophan closes the CDR3, a read error is the likely cause. The chain carries TRBV11-2 and TRBJ2-7, with D uncertain. CDR1 and CDR2 from the germline V gene are SGHAT and FQNNGV. The CDR3 spans 13 residues. The V and J ends lost 6 bases and 8 bases respectively, with 17 bases between them. The DNA of the CDR3 is TGTGCCAGCAGATTAAGTGAACGGGTCCAGCAGTACTAC. Its translation: CASRLSERVQQYY.

The chain uses TRBV6-5 and TRBJ1-1, with TRBD1 identical over 8 bases. This CDR3 has 15 amino acids. The V segment lost 6 bases and the J segment 1 base; nucleotides outside the gene matches: 7. The germline gives CDR1 MNHEY, CDR2 SVGAGI. CDR3 DNA sequence: TGTGCCAGCAGCAATGAGACAGGGGCGAACACTGAAGCTTTCTTT. It codes for CASSNETGANTEAFF.

Notes on this clonotype: The junction does not match germline at one end; this may be a read error. The chain couples TRBV11-3 to TRBJ2-7; the D gene could be TRBD1 or TRBD2 (5 bases each). Germline lookup yields CDR1 SGHNT and CDR2 YENEEA. This CDR3 contains 14 residues. In DNA, the CDR3 is TGTACCACTCGACTGGGGGTGACTTCCTACGAGCAGTACTTT. Protein: CTTRLGVTSYEQYF.

Concerning this clonotype itself: The conserved phenylalanine or tryptophan normally closing the CDR3 is absent here, so this likely arose from a read error. No DNA is shown, since the ends of the CDR3 on it are uncertain; the CDR3 is the one TCRdb lists. The gene calls are TRBV4-3 and TRBJ1-2; the table gives TRBD1 as D, unverified against the DNA. CDR1 is LGHNA, CDR2 YSLEER, per germline. Both ends counted, the CDR3 spans 16 residues. The CDR3 sequence: CDSSQAGAGRNYGYTS.

This clonotype appeared a single time. V usage is TRBV5-4 and J usage is TRBJ2-5; 8 bases align to TRBD1. V lost 4 bases and J lost 5; bases outside the gene matches: 13. Germline V gene lookup returns CDR1 SGHNT and CDR2 YYREEE (reference sequence). The CDR3 covers 16 residues. The chain's CDR3 is CASSRRGQGVSETQYF. As DNA, the CDR3 is TGTGCCAGCAGCCGACGCGGACAGGGTGTTTCGGAGACCCAGTACTTC.

This clonotype was detected many times. The chain is built from TRBV28 and TRBJ2-2, with a possible D match to TRBD1 (6 bases). The CDR3 runs to 15 residues. CDR1 and CDR2 (germline): MDHEN, SYDVKM. The V end was cut by 7 bases, the J end by 4 bases, with 16 bases between. DNA of the CDR3: TGTGCCAGCACCATTGGGGACACTAGCACCGGGGAGCTGTTTTTT. This translates into CASTIGDTSTGELFF.

The chain joins TRBV29-1 to TRBJ1-2, with unresolved D. The V gene lost 5 bases and the J gene lost 6 bases, with 19 bases spanning the gap. The V gene's germline CDR1 is SQVTM and CDR2 ANQGSEA. This CDR3 is built from 14 residues. The CDR3 region is CSVSLGVYYHGYTF. In nucleotides, the CDR3 is TGCAGCGTTTCACTTGGCGTGTACTACCATGGCTACACCTTC. The complete variable domain, with remaining parts taken from reference TRBV29-1 and TRBJ1-2, reads SAVISQKPSRDICQRGTSLTIQCQVDSQVTMMFWYRQQPGQSLTLIATANQGSEATYESGFVIDKFPISRPNLTFSTLTVSNMSPEDSSIYLCSVSLGVYYHGYTFGSGTRLTVV.

Notes on this clonotype: One junction end does not reproduce the germline sequence, and a read error may be involved. The rearrangement links TRBV7-9 to TRBJ1-4; D is ambiguous. Germline V gene lookup returns CDR1 SEHNR and CDR2 FQNEAQ (reference sequence). The CDR3 consists of 15 residues. The CDR3 reads CASSFSMATNEKLFF. The CDR3 bases are TGTGCCAGTAGCTTTTCGATGGCAACTAATGAAAAACTGTTTTTT.

Points on this clonotype: Compared with germline, one end of the junction differs, possibly owing to a read error. CDR3 residues: CTGSSGTRGDNEHFF. The CDR3 nucleotides are TGTACCGGCAGCTCCGGGACTAGAGGTGACAATGAGCATTTCTTC. This chain uses TRBV5-8 with TRBJ2-1, with 8 bases that match TRBD2. Germline assignment: CDR1 SGHTS and CDR2 YDEGEE. The CDR3 loop spans 15 amino acids.

To note about this clonotype: Likely a read error: the CDR3 ends without its conserved phenylalanine or tryptophan. This rearrangement joins TRBV5-6 to TRBJ2-1; either TRBD1 or TRBD2 may supply D (5 bases each). CDR1 and CDR2 (germline): SGHDT, YYEEEE. CDR3 length: 17 amino acids. The CDR3 coding sequence is TGTGCCAGCGGCCTGGGACGGAACCGCTCTGGGTACAGTGAGCAGTTCATC. Translation: CASGLGRNRSGYSEQFI.

This clonotype was seen just once. Germline and junction disagree at one end, which may indicate a read error. The chain is built from TRBV6-2 or TRBV6-3 and TRBJ2-7; no firm D call. The germline gives CDR1 MNHEY, CDR2 SVGEGT. The length of the CDR3 is 13 residues. CDR3 sequence: CTSSYEVPYWQYF. CDR3 nucleotide sequence: TGTACCAGCAGTTACGAGGTACCCTACTGGCAGTACTTC.

In the case of this clonotype: One end of the junction is discordant with germline, which a read error may explain. J is TRBJ2-4 and V is TRBV11-1, with 8 bases that match TRBD2. From germline, CDR1 is SGHAT and CDR2 FQDESV (reference sequence). This CDR3 is 17 amino acids long. The CDR3 loop is CASSFPGISGTKNIRYF. CDR3 sequence (DNA): TGTGCCAGCAGCTTCCCCGGGATTAGCGGGACCAAAAACATTCGGTATTTC. Supplemented by reference TRBV11-1 and TRBJ2-4, the full variable domain reads EAEVAQSPRYKITEKSQAVAFWCDPISGHATLYWYRQILGQGPELLVQFQDESVVDDSQLPKDRFSAERLKGVDSTLKIQPAELGDSAMYLCASSFPGISGTKNIRYFGAGTRLSVL.

This clonotype has a single count. This chain uses TRBV7-9 with TRBJ2-5; no definite D call. Trimming stripped 7 bases from V and 6 bases from J, with 21 bases between. This CDR3 has 15 amino acids. Germline loops: CDR1 SEHNR, CDR2 FQNEAQ (reference sequence). The CDR3 loop reads CASNQESTLRKTQYF. The DNA of the CDR3 is TGTGCCAGCAACCAGGAGTCCACACTGCGAAAGACCCAGTACTTC.

About this clonotype: The junction does not match germline at one end; this may be a read error. The chain is built from TRBV6-5 and TRBJ1-6; D unclear. This CDR3 comprises 14 residues. CDR1 and CDR2 from the germline V gene are MNHEY and SVGAGI. The CDR3 sequence is CASSYTVYYSPLHF. For the CDR3, the DNA is TGTGCCAGCAGTTATACGGTCTATTATTCACCCCTTCACTTT.

Comment on this clonotype: A read error is likely, as this CDR3 ends without the conserved phenylalanine or tryptophan. The genes are TRBV11-1 and TRBJ2-7, with D perhaps TRBD2 (6 bases). This CDR3 comprises 15 residues. The germline V gene encodes CDR1 SGHAT and CDR2 FQDESV (reference sequence). Trimming stripped 5 bases from V and 4 bases from J, with 18 bases between. CDR3 nucleotide sequence: TGTGCCAGCAGCATAACGGGTTCGGGAGAATACGAGCAGTACCTC. It codes for CASSITGSGEYEQYL.

Note on this clonotype: This likely comes from a read error, as the CDR3 has no conserved phenylalanine or tryptophan at its end. V usage is TRBV4-2 and J usage is TRBJ2-7; no reliable D call. Germline V gives CDR1 LGHNA, CDR2 YNFKEQ. This CDR3 is 11 amino acids long. The V end was cut by 3 bases, the J end by 9 bases, with 9 bases between. The chain's CDR3 is CASSHKVRQYL. The CDR3 nucleotides read TGTGCCAGCAGCCATAAGGTCAGGCAGTACCTC.

To note about this clonotype: The germline gene is not matched at one end of the junction; a read error may be the cause. This sequence joins TRBV5-5 and TRBJ2-7, with D uncertain. Germline loops: CDR1 SGHKS, CDR2 YYEKEE (reference sequence). The CDR3 has 13 amino acids. The CDR3 DNA is TGTGCCAGCAGCTTTGGATGGCCCTACAAGCAGTACTTC. This codes for CASSFGWPYKQYF.

This clonotype came up once. The chain carries TRBV7-9 and TRBJ2-7; no clear D. Trimming removed 2 bases at V and 9 bases at J, with 14 bases between. The length of the CDR3 is 13 residues. The germline V gene has CDR1 SEHNR and CDR2 FQNEAQ (reference sequence). The CDR3 here is CASSLSSSCGQYF. The CDR3 DNA sequence: TGTGCCAGCAGCTTAAGCAGCTCCTGCGGGCAGTACTTC.